Listed below are T cell receptor beta chains from one sample, sequenced in a study of blood T cell repertoires in COVID-19. Generated by immunoSEQ multiplex PCR, the TCRdb table keeps only in-frame clones and is missing some. The table has approximately 280,000 clones, approximately 86% seen once. The sequencing sample was made of peripheral blood. These receptors were collected from a man between 18 and 29 years old with active or convalescent COVID-19. The CDR3 runs from the conserved cysteine through the conserved F or W. A D gene is named only where the DNA matches it firmly. Not all rows give a size; the values are once, few, many and, for expanded clones, a class.

abundance	d_gene	v_gene	len	j_gene	CDR3aa	CDR3nt
.	.	TRBV25-1	15	TRBJ1-1	CASSLGISRNTEAFF	TGTGCCAGCAGCCTAGGTATCTCCCGGAACACTGAAGCTTTCTTT
few	TRBD1	TRBV27	13	TRBJ2-7	CASSYGTGYEQYF	TGTGCCAGCAGTTATGGGACAGGGTACGAGCAGTACTTC
once	.	TRBV12-3/TRBV12-4	12	TRBJ2-7	CASSIDSYEQYF	TGTGCCAGCAGCATCGACAGCTACGAGCAGTACTTC
.	.	TRBV10-3	17	TRBJ1-2	CAISDPQGSRGNYGYTF	TGTGCCATCAGTGACCCTCAGGGGAGCCGGGGCAACTATGGCTACACCTTC
.	.	TRBV6-6	13	TRBJ1-2	CASTQDTYYGYTF	TGTGCCAGCACCCAGGACACATACTATGGCTACACCTTC
few	.	TRBV5-6	14	TRBJ1-5	CASSLGAGNQPQHF	TGTGCCAGCAGCTTGGGAGCCGGGAATCAGCCCCAGCATTTT
few	.	TRBV21-1	19	TRBJ2-6	CASSKRRRVTQSGANVLTF	TGTGCCAGCAGCAAAAGGAGGAGGGTAACCCAATCTGGGGCCAACGTCCTGACTTTC
.	.	TRBV6-5	14	TRBJ1-3	CASSSDRPGNTIYF	TGTGCCAGCAGCTCAGACAGGCCTGGAAACACCATATATTTT
.	.	TRBV7-8	12	TRBJ2-5	CASSLDWLVQYF	TGTGCCAGCAGCTTAGATTGGCTAGTCCAGTACTTC
.	TRBD1	TRBV10-3	13	TRBJ1-5	CAISHTGGQPQHF	TGTGCCATCAGCCACACAGGGGGTCAGCCCCAGCATTTT
.	.	TRBV4-1	15	TRBJ1-6	CASSQEGAPNSPLHF	TGCGCCAGCAGCCAAGAAGGGGCCCCAAATTCACCCCTCCACTTT
.	TRBD1	TRBV19	14	TRBJ1-1	CASRPGTENTEAFF	TGTGCCAGTAGACCAGGGACAGAGAACACTGAAGCTTTCTTT
.	TRBD1	TRBV15	19	TRBJ1-1	CATTTYSDRGIGVGTEAFF	TGTGCCACCACCACTTACTCCGACAGGGGGATAGGTGTTGGCACTGAAGCTTTCTTT
.	TRBD1	TRBV6-5	15	TRBJ2-2	CASRRTGGKIGELFF	TGTGCCAGCAGAAGGACAGGGGGCAAGATCGGGGAGCTGTTTTTT
.	.	TRBV29-1	15	TRBJ1-4	CSVEDPVSGNEKLFF	TGCAGCGTTGAAGATCCAGTTAGCGGTAATGAAAAACTGTTTTTT
.	TRBD2	TRBV7-3	15	TRBJ2-1	CASSSNGGVVDEQFF	TGTGCCAGCAGCTCCAACGGGGGGGTAGTGGATGAGCAGTTCTTC
few	.	TRBV10-3	13	TRBJ1-1	CAISESGYTEAFF	TGTGCCATCAGTGAGTCCGGGTACACTGAAGCTTTCTTT
once	.	TRBV9	16	TRBJ1-2	CASSVDPIQLFYGYTF	TGTGCCAGCAGCGTAGACCCGATACAGCTATTCTATGGCTACACCTTC
many	TRBD1	TRBV6-6	14	TRBJ1-1	CASSNGQGETEAFF	TGTGCCAGCAGTAATGGACAGGGGGAAACTGAAGCTTTCTTT
.	.	TRBV2	16	TRBJ2-2	CASSLLGASNTGELFF	TGTGCCAGCAGTCTTCTAGGGGCGTCGAACACCGGGGAGCTGTTTTTT
.	TRBD1	TRBV13	14	TRBJ1-1	CASSLPGQGTEAFF	TGTGCCAGCAGCCTGCCGGGACAGGGAACTGAAGCTTTCTTT
.	TRBD1	TRBV6-2/TRBV6-3	13	TRBJ2-7	CASSYDRGNEQYF	TGTGCCAGCAGTTACGACAGGGGGAACGAGCAGTACTTC